Below, 21 T cell receptor beta chains from the same sample are listed, as sequenced in a study of CD8 T cells in Susac syndrome (dated by TCRdb to about 2019). Receptors were amplified or captured by the immunoSEQ multiplex PCR assay. RNA was extracted using the RNeasy kit, and about 0.45 to 1 microgram was reverse transcribed with random hexamers. TCRdb cleaned the public reads at Q25 with fastp, built clones with MiXCR and kept in-frame beta chains. Every entry covers one CDR3 protein and lists the most common genes and DNA from its rows. In all, the sample holds 190,000 or so distinct CDR3 sequences, and roughly 94% of those were seen once. The ten biggest clones cover around 0.08% of the sample. The material sequenced was CD4+ T cells from PBMCs. These receptor sequences come from a human donor with multiple sclerosis.

This chain links TRBV7-9 with TRBJ1-2; 8 nucleotides line up with TRBD1. CDR1 and CDR2 from the germline V gene are SEHNR and FQNEAQ (reference sequence). V was pared by 5 bases and J by 7 bases, with 12 bases of the junction left unmatched. The CDR3 loop spans 15 amino acids. The CDR3 region is CASSPPQGDSGGYTF. CDR3 in DNA: TGTGCCAGCAGCCCTCCACAGGGGGACTCAGGTGGCTACACCTTC.

This rearrangement joins TRBV30 to TRBJ2-5; D is perhaps TRBD2 (7 bases). Trimming shortened V by 7 bases and J by 4 bases, and 13 bases separated the two germline ends. The CDR3 runs 12 residues. Germline V gene data show CDR1 as GTSNPN and CDR2 as SVGIG (reference sequence). CDR3: CAFRGGRETQYF. The CDR3 coding sequence is TGTGCCTTTAGGGGGGGGCGAGAGACCCAGTACTTC.

This chain links TRBV5-4 with TRBJ1-4; maybe TRBD1 (5 bases). V shed 4 bases and J shed 0 bases, with 7 bases lying between them. The germline V gene has CDR1 SGHNT and CDR2 YYREEE (reference sequence). The CDR3 length is 14 residues. The DNA for the CDR3 is TGTGCCAGCAGCCAGGGTTCAACTAATGAAAAACTGTTTTTT. Translating it yields CASSQGSTNEKLFF.

This clonotype was found once. V is TRBV20-1 and J is TRBJ2-1; D ambiguous. The V end lost 3 bases, the J end lost 4 bases, and 10 bases lay between the germline ends. This CDR3 is built from 13 residues. CDR1 is DFQATT, CDR2 SNEGSKA, per germline (reference sequence). CDR3 sequence: CSASLITYNEQFF. The CDR3 DNA reads TGCAGTGCTAGTCTGATAACTTACAATGAGCAGTTCTTC.

This chain connects TRBV7-9 to TRBJ2-7; 9 positions match TRBD1. CDR1 is SEHNR, CDR2 FQNEAQ, per germline (reference sequence). The junction had 2 bases not matched to a gene; V was cut back by 8 bases and J by 0 bases. The CDR3 is 13 amino acids. CDR3 loop: CASGGQGSYEQYV. The CDR3, as DNA: TGTGCCAGCGGGGGACAGGGCTCCTACGAGCAGTACGTC.

The chain joins TRBV3-1 to TRBJ1-1; TRBD1 agrees at 10 bases. The CDR3 is 16 residues long. V trimming: 4 bases; J trimming: 1 base; junction bases outside the gene matches: 6. CDR1 and CDR2 from the germline V gene are LGHDT and YNNKEL (reference sequence). CDR3 in amino acids: CASSLRDRGENTEAFF. The CDR3 nucleotides are TGTGCCAGCAGCCTCCGGGACAGGGGCGAGAACACTGAAGCTTTCTTT.

The chain joins TRBV2 to TRBJ2-1; 9 positions agree with TRBD2. Germline V lookup: CDR1 SNHLY, CDR2 FYNNEI. The length of the CDR3 is 14 residues. The V segment lost 5 bases and the J segment 5 bases; nucleotides outside the gene matches: 4. The CDR3 is CASSRASGDNEQFF. As DNA, the CDR3 is TGTGCCAGCAGTAGGGCTAGCGGGGACAATGAGCAGTTCTTC.

This clonotype was seen only once. The genes are TRBV20-1 and TRBJ2-3; 7 bases align to TRBD1. The CDR3 has 14 residues. CDR1 is DFQATT and CDR2 is SNEGSKA in the germline V gene (reference sequence). The trim removed 6 bases at V and 3 bases at J, leaving 9 bases unmatched. For the CDR3, the DNA is TGCAGTGCCTCGACAGGGACGAGAACAGATACGCAGTATTTT. This gives the protein CSASTGTRTDTQYF.

This chain connects TRBV12-3 or TRBV12-4 to TRBJ1-2, with 9 bases fitting TRBD1. Losses at the gene ends were 6 bases for V and 3 bases for J; bases not matched to a gene: 5. The CDR3 is 14 residues long. Here the CDR3 reads CASRTGGQYYGYTF. The CDR3 DNA reads as TGTGCCAGCAGGACAGGGGGACAGTACTATGGCTACACCTTC.

The chain recombines TRBV3-1 with TRBJ2-2; possible D gene TRBD2, 7 bases. Trimming left V 2 bases short and J 5 bases short, with 9 bases between. The CDR3 consists of 14 residues. Germline CDR1 reads LGHDT; CDR2 reads YNNKEL (reference sequence). This chain's CDR3 is CASSQRGATGELFF. The CDR3 nucleotides are TGTGCCAGCAGCCAACGGGGGGCTACCGGGGAGCTGTTTTTT.

The chain joins TRBV29-1 to TRBJ2-5; possibly TRBD1 for D (5 bases). Germline CDR1 and CDR2: SQVTM and ANQGSEA. Trimming removed 6 bases from V and 1 base from J, with 12 bases in between. The CDR3 is made up of 13 amino acids. The CDR3 coding sequence is TGCAGCGTCAAACCGACAGCCCAAGAGACCCAGTACTTC. Translated: CSVKPTAQETQYF.

The genes are TRBV2 and TRBJ2-1, with 8 bases lining up with TRBD1. Looked up from germline, CDR1 is SNHLY and CDR2 is FYNNEI. The trim removed 7 bases at V and 6 bases at J, leaving 8 bases unmatched. This CDR3 has 14 amino acids. The CDR3 region has the DNA TGTGCCAGCAAGGACAGGGTGGAGGTCAATGAGCAGTTCTTC. Its translation: CASKDRVEVNEQFF.

This clonotype was recorded once. The chain uses TRBV9 and TRBJ2-7; the match to TRBD1 covers 8 bases. The CDR3 totals 14 residues. The V gene's germline CDR1 is SGDLS and CDR2 YYNGEE. J gave up 0 bases and V 3 bases, and 2 bases lay outside the gene matches. CDR3 nucleotides: TGTGCCAGCAGCGCAGGGGGCACCTCCTACGAGCAGTACTTC. It is translated as CASSAGGTSYEQYF.

The chain has TRBV20-1 and TRBJ2-5, with 8 bases that match TRBD1. CDR3 length equals 14 residues. Trimming at V came to 2 bases and at J to 2 bases, leaving 4 bases not matched to a gene. Germline V lookup: CDR1 DFQATT, CDR2 SNEGSKA (reference sequence). The CDR3, as DNA: TGCAGTGCTAGACGAGGGACAGGTCAAGAGACCCAGTACTTC. It translates to CSARRGTGQETQYF.

This chain links TRBV30 with TRBJ1-4, with D unresolved. V dropped 4 bases and J dropped 7 bases, with 10 bases sitting between them. The CDR3 covers 12 residues. Germline lookup yields CDR1 GTSNPN and CDR2 SVGIG (reference sequence). CDR3 residues: CAWIGEGEKLFF. CDR3 nucleotides: TGTGCCTGGATTGGAGAGGGTGAAAAACTGTTTTTT.

The chain joins TRBV20-1 to TRBJ1-6; D uncertain. Trimming removed 1 base at V and 7 bases at J, with 5 bases between. Per the germline V gene, CDR1 is DFQATT and CDR2 is SNEGSKA (reference sequence). The CDR3 has 12 amino acids. The CDR3 protein is CSARASNSPLHF. The CDR3 nucleotides read TGCAGTGCTAGAGCATCGAATTCACCCCTCCACTTT.

The rearrangement joins TRBV25-1 to TRBJ2-3; maybe TRBD2 (6 bases). The CDR3 contains 14 residues. V lost 7 bases, J lost 5 bases, and 16 bases lay in between. Looked up from germline, CDR1 is MGHDK and CDR2 is SYGVNS. The CDR3 bases are TGTGCCAGCACCGCCGGAGGGAAGAGAGATACGCAGTATTTT. Its translation: CASTAGGKRDTQYF.

The genes are TRBV20-1 and TRBJ2-1, with 10 bases identical to TRBD2. The CDR3 runs to 15 residues. Germline V lookup: CDR1 DFQATT, CDR2 SNEGSKA (reference sequence). J gave up 5 bases and V 2 bases, and 6 bases lay outside the gene matches. CDR3 in amino acids: CSARQLAGFHNEQFF. The CDR3 DNA reads TGCAGTGCTAGACAACTAGCGGGGTTCCACAATGAGCAGTTCTTC.

The chain has TRBV30 and TRBJ2-5, with D hard to call. The V end was cut by 2 bases, the J end by 11 bases, with 18 bases between. The germline CDR1 and CDR2 sequences are GTSNPN and SVGIG (reference sequence). The CDR3 extends over 13 amino acids. CDR3 nucleotide sequence: TGTGCCTGGAGTAGCGCCTTGGACGGCCCACAGTACTTC. Encoded protein: CAWSSALDGPQYF.

This chain links TRBV7-2 with TRBJ2-1; D uncertain. The CDR3 sequence is 13 residues long. Germline CDR1 SGHTA, CDR2 FQGNSA. V lost 6 bases and J 4 bases, leaving 10 bases between the germline ends. CDR3 in amino acids: CASRQDQYNEQFF. The CDR3 nucleotides are TGTGCCAGCAGACAAGACCAATACAATGAGCAGTTCTTC.

V usage is TRBV5-1 and J usage is TRBJ2-1; no firm D call. CDR1 is SGHRS and CDR2 is YFSETQ in the germline V gene. Trimming took 0 bases from V and 6 from J, leaving 10 bases between them. This CDR3 comprises 14 residues. This CDR3 is CASSLEPSLNEQFF. CDR3 in DNA: TGCGCCAGCAGCTTGGAGCCCAGCCTCAATGAGCAGTTCTTC. The complete variable domain, with remaining parts taken from reference TRBV5-1 and TRBJ2-1, reads KAGVTQTPRYLIKTRGQQVTLSCSPISGHRSVSWYQQTPGQGLQFLFEYFSETQRNKGNFPGRFSGRQFSNSRSEMNVSTLELGDSALYLCASSLEPSLNEQFFGPGTRLTVL.